The 18 T cell receptor beta chains presented below share a single source sample, sequenced in a study of hypomethylating agent response in myelodysplastic syndrome. Sequencing was performed with immunoSEQ multiplex PCR; in TCRdb, only in-frame clones are kept and a portion is missing. The profile shows about 4,500 clones, 84% of them singletons. Sequenced material: bone marrow, taken before or after starting hypomethylating agent treatment for myelodysplastic syndrome (not recorded which). The source is a human donor with myelodysplastic syndrome.

This chain connects TRBV25-1 to TRBJ1-2; perhaps TRBD1 as D (5 bases). Trimming removed 0 bases at V and 4 bases at J, with 9 bases between. The CDR3 spans 14 residues. CDR1 MGHDK and CDR2 SYGVNS come from the germline V gene. In DNA, the CDR3 is TGTGCCAGCAGTGAATACGGGGGGTCCTATGGCTACACCTTC. Its translation: CASSEYGGSYGYTF.

The chain is built from TRBV28 and TRBJ1-2; 9 nucleotides line up with TRBD1. Germline CDR1 MDHEN, CDR2 SYDVKM. The CDR3 is made up of 13 amino acids. The trim removed 3 bases at V and 7 bases at J, leaving 3 bases unmatched. CDR3 in amino acids: CASSLDRGLGYTF. In nucleotides, the CDR3 is TGTGCCAGCAGTTTGGACAGGGGTCTTGGCTACACCTTC.

This clone was seen a few times. The rearrangement joins TRBV7-8 to TRBJ2-7; D is undetermined. The CDR3 covers 14 residues. V was clipped by 1 base and J by 3 bases, with 10 bases between them. Per the germline V gene, CDR1 is SGHVS and CDR2 is FQNEAQ. The chain's CDR3 is CASSLGPVDYEQYF. CDR3 DNA: TGTGCCAGCAGCTTAGGCCCGGTTGACTACGAGCAGTACTTC. Drawing the rest from reference TRBV7-8 and TRBJ2-7, the complete variable domain is GAGVSQSPRYKVAKRGQDVALRCDPISGHVSLFWYQQALGQGPEFLTYFQNEAQLDKSGLPSDRFFAERPEGSVSTLKIQRTQQEDSAVYLCASSLGPVDYEQYFGPGTRLTVT.

The chain links TRBV2 to TRBJ2-3; either TRBD1 or TRBD2 may fit D (6 bases each). CDR3 length equals 15 residues. Germline V gene sequence: CDR1 SNHLY, CDR2 FYNNEI. Trimming stripped 3 bases from V and 2 bases from J, with 12 bases between. The CDR3 DNA is TGTGCCAGCAGTGAGGCGGGACAACCCACAGATACGCAGTATTTT. Protein: CASSEAGQPTDTQYF.

This rearrangement joins TRBV11-1 to TRBJ1-1; a possible D gene is TRBD1 (5 bases). The V gene lost 5 bases and the J gene lost 6 bases, with 19 bases spanning the gap. Germline-derived CDR1 and CDR2 are SGHAT and FQDESV (reference sequence). This CDR3 comprises 15 residues. In DNA form, the CDR3 reads TGTGCCAGCAGCCCAGAAGGGGCACCTCGGGCTGAAGCTTTCTTT. Protein: CASSPEGAPRAEAFF. Full variable domain (outside the CDR3, taken from reference TRBV11-1 and TRBJ1-1): EAEVAQSPRYKITEKSQAVAFWCDPISGHATLYWYRQILGQGPELLVQFQDESVVDDSQLPKDRFSAERLKGVDSTLKIQPAELGDSAMYLCASSPEGAPRAEAFFGQGTRLTVV.

The chain couples TRBV10-3 to TRBJ1-5; TRBD1 aligns across 10 bases. Trimming at V came to 11 bases and at J to 5 bases, leaving 12 bases not matched to a gene. Looked up from germline, CDR1 is ENHRY and CDR2 is SYGVKD. The CDR3 sequence is 15 residues long. For the CDR3, the DNA is TGTGCCCCCGACAGGGGGCATACCCCCTATCAGCCCCAGCATTTT. This encodes CAPDRGHTPYQPQHF.

V is TRBV11-2 and J is TRBJ2-1, with D unresolved. V lost 8 bases to trimming and J lost 0 bases, with 8 bases between them. CDR1 is SGHAT and CDR2 is FQNNGV in the germline V gene. CDR3 length equals 13 residues. The CDR3 region is CASRLSSYNEQFF. The CDR3, as DNA: TGTGCCAGCCGTCTTAGCTCCTACAATGAGCAGTTCTTC.

This sequence joins TRBV2 and TRBJ1-2; the D gene is possibly TRBD1 (5 bases). V lost 2 bases, J lost 4 bases, and 11 bases lay in between. Germline-derived CDR1 and CDR2 are SNHLY and FYNNEI. This CDR3 has 14 residues. Here the CDR3 DNA reads TGTGCCAGCAGTGAAATGGGGGGTACCTATGGCTACACCTTC. As protein: CASSEMGGTYGYTF.

V and J are TRBV11-2 and TRBJ1-5; perhaps TRBD1 as D (6 bases). The CDR3 spans 14 residues. In germline, CDR1 is SGHAT, CDR2 FQNNGV. V was pared by 3 bases and J by 9 bases, with 15 bases between. The CDR3 DNA sequence: TGTGCCAGCAGCTTTAACAGGGCAGAGGGGCCCCAGCATTTT. Encoded protein: CASSFNRAEGPQHF. The full variable domain, with the rest looked up from reference TRBV11-2 and TRBJ1-5, is EAGVAQSPRYKIIEKRQSVAFWCNPISGHATLYWYQQILGQGPKLLIQFQNNGVVDDSQLPKDRFSAERLKGVDSTLKIQPAKLEDSAVYLCASSFNRAEGPQHFGDGTRLSIL.

This rearrangement joins TRBV25-1 to TRBJ2-3; TRBD2 agrees at 7 bases. The CDR3 length is 15 residues. J gave up 1 base and V 1 base, and 2 bases lay outside the gene matches. Germline CDR1 and CDR2: MGHDK and SYGVNS. The DNA for the CDR3 is TGTGCCAGCAGTGAATTGGCGGGGGGCACAGATACGCAGTATTTT. Protein product: CASSELAGGTDTQYF. The full variable domain, in which reference TRBV25-1 and TRBJ2-3 provide the parts outside the CDR3, is EADIYQTPRYLVIGTGKKITLECSQTMGHDKMYWYQQDPGMELHLIHYSYGVNSTEKGDLSSESTVSRIRTEHFPLTLESARPSHTSQYLCASSELAGGTDTQYFGPGTRLTVL.

The rearrangement joins TRBV7-9 to TRBJ2-7; 8 bases align to TRBD1. V dropped 5 bases and J dropped 4; count of bases not matched to a gene: 7. This CDR3 has 14 residues. Germline CDR1 reads SEHNR; CDR2 reads FQNEAQ (reference sequence). The CDR3 is CASSVTGGRYEQYF. Written as DNA, the CDR3 is TGTGCCAGCAGCGTCACAGGGGGAAGGTACGAGCAGTACTTC.

The CDR3 loop reads CSTGTDNEQFF. CDR3 bases: TGCAGTACCGGGACGGACAATGAGCAGTTCTTC. The chain recombines TRBV20-1 with TRBJ2-1, with D perhaps matching TRBD1 or TRBD2 (5 bases each). Germline-derived CDR1 and CDR2 are DFQATT and SNEGSKA (reference sequence). There are 11 residues in the CDR3. V gave up 8 bases and J gave up 5 bases, with 10 bases separating them.

The rearrangement uses TRBV5-5 and TRBJ2-7; 8 bases are a match to TRBD1. The CDR3 has 16 residues. With V trimmed by 3 bases and J by 6 bases, 14 bases remained unmatched. Germline loops: CDR1 SGHKS, CDR2 YYEKEE (reference sequence). The CDR3 loop is CASSSISTGVGSEQYF. CDR3 in DNA: TGTGCCAGCAGCTCGATTTCGACAGGGGTGGGCTCCGAGCAGTACTTC.

This clone was seen a few times. The J gene is TRBJ2-3, the V gene TRBV6-1; D not certain. CDR1 is MNHNS and CDR2 is SASEGT in the germline V gene. The CDR3 loop spans 13 amino acids. V shed 4 bases and J shed 4 bases, with 9 bases lying between them. CDR3 in DNA: TGTGCCAGCAGTGCGTTAGGTCCAGATACGCAGTATTTT. Translation: CASSALGPDTQYF.

This clone appeared once. The chain is built from TRBV10-2 and TRBJ1-6; D is perhaps TRBD1 (5 bases). The CDR3 sequence is 13 residues long. V was pared by 7 bases and J by 8 bases, with 12 bases between. Germline loops: CDR1 WSHSY, CDR2 SAAADI. CDR3 sequence: CASTGGGDSPLHF. The CDR3 DNA sequence: TGCGCCAGCACGGGGGGTGGGGATTCACCCCTCCACTTT.

This clone appeared once. CDR3 nucleotides: TGTGCCAGCAGCGCCCGGGGAGCGGGGGGTTACGAGCAGTACTTC. It codes for CASSARGAGGYEQYF. The genes are TRBV7-2 and TRBJ2-7, with TRBD2 matching over 9 bases. J gave up 4 bases and V 5 bases, and 9 bases lay outside the gene matches. The CDR3 has 15 amino acids. The V gene's germline CDR1 is SGHTA and CDR2 FQGNSA.

The genes are TRBV4-1 and TRBJ1-1; 9 bases match TRBD1. The CDR3 is 14 amino acids. J gave up 6 bases and V 4 bases, and 6 bases lay outside the gene matches. The germline gives CDR1 MGHRA, CDR2 YSYEKL. Here the CDR3 reads CASSRGTGSPEAFF. The CDR3 DNA reads TGCGCCAGCAGCCGAGGGACAGGGTCTCCTGAAGCTTTCTTT.

This chain connects TRBV4-3 to TRBJ2-2; the D is unclear. Germline V CDR1 and CDR2: LGHNA, YSLEER. Trimming took off 3 bases at V and 6 bases at J, with 8 bases between the two ends. The CDR3 sequence is 13 residues long. The CDR3 is CASSQVAAGELFF. CDR3 coding DNA: TGCGCCAGCAGCCAGGTGGCCGCCGGGGAGCTGTTTTTT.